Only one count was recorded for the clone carrying this T cell receptor (beta chain). The antigen is not known. The data were obtained in a study of CD8+ T cells in alopecia areata. On the study more broadly: For the treated group, dosing was oral tofacitinib at 5 to 10 mg twice daily. Patients took tofacitinib for 6 to 18 months, followed by 6 drug-free months. The study, taken as a whole, reports: Alphabeta T cells residing in normal skin are also sequenced in scalp samples.

CDR1 and CDR2 (germline): SGHAT, FQNNGV. The CDR3 totals 16 residues. Trimming took 5 bases from V and 7 from J; bases not matched to a gene: 11. In each case, RNA was isolated and then reverse transcribed into cDNA as the sequencing template. Method: immunoSEQ multiplex PCR; TCRdb's copy keeps in-frame clones and lacks some. The table lists approximately 160,000 clones, around 60% of them singletons. Treatment here: oral pan-JAK inhibitor, 5-10 mg twice daily. Both CD4+ and CD8+ T cells were separated by sorting PBMCs. The specimen was CD4+ T cells sorted from blood, collected at week 24, from a patient treated with tofacitinib. The TCR was taken from a human donor with alopecia areata. The V gene is TRBV11-2, the J gene TRBJ2-2; 9 bases line up with TRBD1. Here the CDR3 reads CASSKFRTGVGGELFF. The DNA of the CDR3 is TGTGCCAGCAGCAAATTTCGGACAGGGGTTGGCGGGGAGCTGTTTTTT. The full variable domain, completed using reference TRBV11-2 and TRBJ2-2, is EAGVAQSPRYKIIEKRQSVAFWCNPISGHATLYWYQQILGQGPKLLIQFQNNGVVDDSQLPKDRFSAERLKGVDSTLKIQPAKLEDSAVYLCASSKFRTGVGGELFFGEGSRLTVL.